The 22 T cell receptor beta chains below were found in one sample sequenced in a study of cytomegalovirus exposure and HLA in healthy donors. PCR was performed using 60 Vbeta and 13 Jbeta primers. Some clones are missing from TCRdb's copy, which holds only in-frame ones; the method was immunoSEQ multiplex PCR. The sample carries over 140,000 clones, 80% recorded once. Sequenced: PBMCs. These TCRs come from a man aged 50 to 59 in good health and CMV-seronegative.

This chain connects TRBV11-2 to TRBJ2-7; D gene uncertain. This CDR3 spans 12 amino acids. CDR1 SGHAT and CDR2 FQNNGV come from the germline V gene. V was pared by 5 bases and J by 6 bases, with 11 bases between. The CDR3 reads CASSLGAGEQYF. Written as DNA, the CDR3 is TGTGCCAGCAGCCTTGGCGCAGGCGAGCAGTACTTC. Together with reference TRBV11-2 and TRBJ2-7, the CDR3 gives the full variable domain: EAGVAQSPRYKIIEKRQSVAFWCNPISGHATLYWYQQILGQGPKLLIQFQNNGVVDDSQLPKDRFSAERLKGVDSTLKIQPAKLEDSAVYLCASSLGAGEQYFGPGTRLTVT.

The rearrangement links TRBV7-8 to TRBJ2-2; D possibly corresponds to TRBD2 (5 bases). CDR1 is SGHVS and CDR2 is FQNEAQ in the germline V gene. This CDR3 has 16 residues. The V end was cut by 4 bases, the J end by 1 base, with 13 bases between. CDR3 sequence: CASSSRRSVNTGELFF. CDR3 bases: TGTGCCAGCAGCTCACGGAGGAGCGTGAACACCGGGGAGCTGTTTTTT.

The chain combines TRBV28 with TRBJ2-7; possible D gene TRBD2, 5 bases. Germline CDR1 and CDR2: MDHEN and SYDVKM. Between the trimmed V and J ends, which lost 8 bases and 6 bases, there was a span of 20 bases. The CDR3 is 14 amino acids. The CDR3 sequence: CASGFRDSRTEQYF. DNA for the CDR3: TGTGCCAGCGGATTTCGGGATTCCAGGACCGAGCAGTACTTC.

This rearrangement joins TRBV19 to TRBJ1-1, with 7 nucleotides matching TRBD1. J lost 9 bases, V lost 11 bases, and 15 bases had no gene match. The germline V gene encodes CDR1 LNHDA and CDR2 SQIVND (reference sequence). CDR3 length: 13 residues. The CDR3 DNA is TGTGCCTCTCAGGACAGGATCCGATCTCAAGCTTTCTTT. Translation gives CASQDRIRSQAFF.

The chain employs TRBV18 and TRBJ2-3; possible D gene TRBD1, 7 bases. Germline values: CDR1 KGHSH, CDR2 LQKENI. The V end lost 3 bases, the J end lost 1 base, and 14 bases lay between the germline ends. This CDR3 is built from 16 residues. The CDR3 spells CASSPFGGGGTDTQYF. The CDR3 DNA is TGTGCCAGCTCACCCTTCGGAGGGGGCGGCACAGATACGCAGTATTTT.

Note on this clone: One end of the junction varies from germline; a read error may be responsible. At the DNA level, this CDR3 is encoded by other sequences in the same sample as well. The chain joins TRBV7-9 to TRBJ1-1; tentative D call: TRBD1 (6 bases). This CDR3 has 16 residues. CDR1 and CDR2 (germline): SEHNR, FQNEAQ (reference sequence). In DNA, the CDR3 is TGCGCCAGCAGCTTAGGCGTGATGACAGGGAACACTGAAGCTTTCTTT. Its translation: CASSLGVMTGNTEAFF.

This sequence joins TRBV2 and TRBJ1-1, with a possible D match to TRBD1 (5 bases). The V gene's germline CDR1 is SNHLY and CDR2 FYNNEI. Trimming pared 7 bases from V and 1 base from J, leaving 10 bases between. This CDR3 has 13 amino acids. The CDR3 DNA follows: TGTGCCAGCACCTCCACAGGGAACACTGAAGCTTTCTTT. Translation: CASTSTGNTEAFF.

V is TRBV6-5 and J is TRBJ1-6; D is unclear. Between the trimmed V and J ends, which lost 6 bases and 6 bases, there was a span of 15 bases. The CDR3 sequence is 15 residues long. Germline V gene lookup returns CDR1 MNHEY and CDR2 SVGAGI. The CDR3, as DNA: TGTGCCAGCAGCAGAACCAGACACTTTAATTCACCCCTCCACTTT. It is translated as CASSRTRHFNSPLHF.

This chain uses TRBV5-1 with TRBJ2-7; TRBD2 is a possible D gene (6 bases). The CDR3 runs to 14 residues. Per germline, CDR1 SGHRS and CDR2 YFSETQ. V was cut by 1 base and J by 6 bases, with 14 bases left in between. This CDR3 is CASSLFAGRSEQYF. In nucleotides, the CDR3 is TGCGCCAGCAGCTTGTTTGCGGGACGGAGCGAGCAGTACTTC.

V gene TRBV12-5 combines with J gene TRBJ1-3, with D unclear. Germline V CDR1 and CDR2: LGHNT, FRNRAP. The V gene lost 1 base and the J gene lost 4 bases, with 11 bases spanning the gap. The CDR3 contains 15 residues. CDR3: CASGLASVSGNTIYF. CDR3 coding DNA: TGTGCTAGTGGTTTGGCCTCCGTGAGCGGAAACACCATATATTTT.

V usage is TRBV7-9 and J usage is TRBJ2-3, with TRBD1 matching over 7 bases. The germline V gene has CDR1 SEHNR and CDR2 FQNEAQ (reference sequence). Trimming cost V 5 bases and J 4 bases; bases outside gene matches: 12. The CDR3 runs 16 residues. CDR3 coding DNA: TGTGCCAGCAGCCCCCACCGGGACAGTCGGCCAGATACGCAGTATTTT. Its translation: CASSPHRDSRPDTQYF.

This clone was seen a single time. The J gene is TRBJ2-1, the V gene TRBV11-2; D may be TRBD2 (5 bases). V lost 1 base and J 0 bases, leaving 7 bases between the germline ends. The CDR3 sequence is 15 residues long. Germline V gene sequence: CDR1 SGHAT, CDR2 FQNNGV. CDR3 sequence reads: CASSLGLHSYNEQFF. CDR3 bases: TGTGCCAGCAGCTTAGGACTACACTCCTACAATGAGCAGTTCTTC.

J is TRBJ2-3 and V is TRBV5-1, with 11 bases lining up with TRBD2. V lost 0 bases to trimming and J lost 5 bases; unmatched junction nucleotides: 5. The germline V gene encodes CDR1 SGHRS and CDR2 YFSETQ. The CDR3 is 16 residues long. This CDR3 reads CASSLVLAGAVDTQYF. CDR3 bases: TGCGCCAGCAGCTTGGTACTAGCGGGAGCGGTAGATACGCAGTATTTT.

CDR3: CSVQAHGGSSYEQYF. In nucleotides, the CDR3 is TGCAGCGTACAAGCACACGGGGGTAGCTCCTACGAGCAGTACTTC. The J gene is TRBJ2-7, the V gene TRBV29-1; weak D call: TRBD2 (6 bases). The CDR3 consists of 15 residues. Germline V gene lookup returns CDR1 SQVTM and CDR2 ANQGSEA. V lost 6 bases and J lost 0, with 18 bases in between.

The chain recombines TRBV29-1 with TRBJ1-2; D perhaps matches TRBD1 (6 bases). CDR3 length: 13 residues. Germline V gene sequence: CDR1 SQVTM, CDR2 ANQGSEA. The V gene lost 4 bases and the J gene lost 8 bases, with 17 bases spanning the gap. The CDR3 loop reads CSVVQGSGMGYTF. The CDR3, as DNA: TGCAGCGTTGTTCAGGGGTCGGGTATGGGCTACACCTTC.

DNA for the CDR3: TGCGCCAGCAGCTTGGGCGGGGCCTCACCCCTCCACTTT. It encodes CASSLGGASPLHF. The chain uses TRBV5-1 and TRBJ1-6, with TRBD1 as a possible D gene (5 bases). V dropped 0 bases and J dropped 10 bases, with 8 bases sitting between them. CDR1 is SGHRS, CDR2 YFSETQ, per germline. The CDR3 loop spans 13 amino acids.

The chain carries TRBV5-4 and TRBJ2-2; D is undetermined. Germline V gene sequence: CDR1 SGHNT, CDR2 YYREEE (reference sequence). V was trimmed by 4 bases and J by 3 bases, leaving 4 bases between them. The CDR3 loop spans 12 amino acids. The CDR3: CASSRDTGELFF. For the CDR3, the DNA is TGTGCCAGCAGCCGGGACACCGGGGAGCTGTTTTTT.

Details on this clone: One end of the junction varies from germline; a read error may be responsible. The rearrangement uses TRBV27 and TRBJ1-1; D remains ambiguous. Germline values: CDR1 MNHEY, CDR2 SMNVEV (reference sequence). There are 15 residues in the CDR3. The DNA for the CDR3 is TGTGCCGGCAGTTTATCTCAAGCCGTGAACACTGAAGCTTTCTTT. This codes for CAGSLSQAVNTEAFF.

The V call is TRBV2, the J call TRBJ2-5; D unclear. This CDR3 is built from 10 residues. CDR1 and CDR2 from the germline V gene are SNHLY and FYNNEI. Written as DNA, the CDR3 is TGTTCCTTTAGTCAAGAGACCCAGTACTTC. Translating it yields CSFSQETQYF.

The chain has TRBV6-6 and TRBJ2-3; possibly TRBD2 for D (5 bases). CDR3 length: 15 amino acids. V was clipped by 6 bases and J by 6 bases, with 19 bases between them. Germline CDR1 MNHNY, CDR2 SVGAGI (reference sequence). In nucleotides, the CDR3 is TGTGCCAGCAGCCGGAGCGGCACCACGCTGGATACGCAGTATTTT. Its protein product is CASSRSGTTLDTQYF.

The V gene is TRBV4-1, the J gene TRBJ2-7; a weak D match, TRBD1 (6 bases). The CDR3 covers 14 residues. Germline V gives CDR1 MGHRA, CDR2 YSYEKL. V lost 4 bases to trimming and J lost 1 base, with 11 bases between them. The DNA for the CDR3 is TGCGCCAGCAGCCGGACAGATCAGTCCTACGAGCAGTACTTC. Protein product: CASSRTDQSYEQYF.

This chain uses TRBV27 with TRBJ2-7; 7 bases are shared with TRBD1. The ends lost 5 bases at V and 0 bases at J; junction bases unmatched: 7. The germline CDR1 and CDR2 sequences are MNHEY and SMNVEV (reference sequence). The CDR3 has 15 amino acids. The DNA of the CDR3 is TGTGCCAGCAGTGCCGGGACAGCAAACTCCTACGAGCAGTACTTC. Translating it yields CASSAGTANSYEQYF.